These T cell receptor beta chains were read from a single sample in a study of molecular identifiers for immune sequencing clone quantification. TCRdb reprocessed the PCR reads via MiXCR and lists one record per CDR3 protein. In the table there are under 650,000 distinct CDR3 sequences, about 20% of which are singletons. The material sequenced was naive CD8+ T cells from blood, with Jurkat cell RNA spiked in. All receptors derive from a human donor in good health. Some libraries in this study had Jurkat cell RNA spiked in. Each CDR3 is given with its conserved first and last residue. Each record gives: clone size, CDR3 length, D gene, V gene, J gene, CDR3 protein, CDR3 DNA. The D gene is left open where the match is weak. Some rows mark clone size as missing; the rest say once, few, many or name a class of expanded clone.

size: few; length: 16; D: -; V: TRBV6-5; J: TRBJ2-2; CDR3: CASSPDRSEGSGELFF; DNA: TGTGCCAGCAGTCCCGACAGATCCGAGGGCAGCGGGGAGCTGTTTTTT
size: many; length: 15; D: -; V: TRBV10-1; J: TRBJ2-3; CDR3: CASSEDSPSTDTQYF; DNA: TGCGCCAGCAGTGAGGACTCTCCTAGCACAGATACGCAGTATTTT
size: many; length: 13; D: TRBD2; V: TRBV19; J: TRBJ2-7; CDR3: CASRPGLAHEQYF; DNA: TGTGCCAGCCGACCGGGACTAGCCCACGAGCAGTACTTC
size: -; length: 14; D: TRBD2; V: TRBV5-6; J: TRBJ2-7; CDR3: CASSWDYRPYEQYF; DNA: TGTGCCAGCAGCTGGGACTACAGACCCTACGAGCAGTACTTC
size: -; length: 12; D: -; V: TRBV25-1; J: TRBJ2-1; CDR3: CASSGSSNEQFF; DNA: TGTGCCAGCAGTGGATCTAGCAATGAGCAGTTCTTC
size: few; length: 15; D: -; V: TRBV12-3/TRBV12-4; J: TRBJ2-1; CDR3: CASTKSRFENNEQFF; DNA: TGTGCCAGCACCAAAAGCCGATTCGAAAACAATGAGCAGTTCTTC
size: few; length: 14; D: -; V: TRBV12-3/TRBV12-4; J: TRBJ2-3; CDR3: CASSLSESTDTQYF; DNA: TGTGCCAGCAGTTTGTCCGAAAGCACAGATACGCAGTATTTT
size: many; length: 15; D: -; V: TRBV4-3; J: TRBJ1-5; CDR3: CASSQDRYANQPQHF; DNA: TGCGCCAGCAGCCAAGATAGGTACGCTAATCAGCCCCAGCATTTT
size: -; length: 14; D: -; V: TRBV12-3/TRBV12-4; J: TRBJ2-2; CDR3: CASSFRGTNEELFF; DNA: TGTGCCAGCAGTTTTCGCGGGACAAACGAGGAGCTGTTTTTT
size: many; length: 14; D: TRBD1; V: TRBV4-2; J: TRBJ1-1; CDR3: CASSHMTGGTEAFF; DNA: TGTGCCAGCAGCCACATGACAGGGGGCACTGAAGCTTTCTTT
size: few; length: 16; D: -; V: TRBV3-1; J: TRBJ2-1; CDR3: CASSQVTGKSYNEQFF; DNA: TGTGCCAGCAGCCAAGTAACCGGGAAGTCCTACAATGAGCAGTTCTTC
size: many; length: 12; D: -; V: TRBV12-3/TRBV12-4; J: TRBJ2-7; CDR3: CASSPTLSEQYF; DNA: TGTGCCAGCAGTCCTACATTGAGCGAGCAGTACTTC
size: many; length: 12; D: -; V: TRBV3-1; J: TRBJ1-4; CDR3: CASSQGGVRVFF; DNA: TGTGCCAGCAGCCAAGGAGGGGTCCGGGTGTTTTTT
size: many; length: 15; D: TRBD1; V: TRBV2; J: TRBJ2-5; CDR3: CASREGATLQETQYF; DNA: TGTGCCAGCCGTGAGGGGGCCACACTCCAAGAGACCCAGTACTTC
size: many; length: 17; D: TRBD1; V: TRBV5-3; J: TRBJ1-5; CDR3: CASSPGQGWVPNQPQHF; DNA: TGTGCCAGCAGCCCGGGACAGGGATGGGTGCCCAATCAGCCCCAGCATTTT
size: few; length: 16; D: TRBD2; V: TRBV7-6; J: TRBJ2-7; CDR3: CASSLSEEGGSYEQYF; DNA: TGTGCCAGCAGCTTAAGTGAGGAGGGAGGGTCCTACGAGCAGTACTTC
size: many; length: 13; D: -; V: TRBV6-5; J: TRBJ1-2; CDR3: CASSYSTQSGYTF; DNA: TGTGCCAGCAGTTACTCGACCCAGTCTGGCTACACCTTC
size: few; length: 14; D: -; V: TRBV4-3; J: TRBJ2-5; CDR3: CASSQGSGAGTQYF; DNA: TGCGCCAGCAGCCAAGGGTCGGGGGCCGGGACCCAGTACTTC
size: -; length: 15; D: TRBD1; V: TRBV7-3; J: TRBJ1-1; CDR3: CASSEQGAGYTEAFF; DNA: TGTGCCAGCAGCGAACAGGGGGCTGGCTACACTGAAGCTTTCTTT
size: many; length: 14; D: TRBD1; V: TRBV27; J: TRBJ2-4; CDR3: CASSLGQGRDIQYF; DNA: TGTGCCAGCAGTTTGGGACAGGGGAGAGACATTCAGTACTTC
size: -; length: 17; D: TRBD2; V: TRBV4-2; J: TRBJ2-7; CDR3: CASSQRLAGGPYNEQYF; DNA: TGTGCCAGCAGCCAAAGACTAGCGGGAGGGCCATACAATGAGCAGTACTTC
size: -; length: 14; D: -; V: TRBV5-6; J: TRBJ1-1; CDR3: CASSLEWGRTEAFF; DNA: TGTGCCAGCAGCTTGGAATGGGGACGGACTGAAGCTTTCTTT
size: -; length: 11; D: -; V: TRBV12-3/TRBV12-4; J: TRBJ1-2; CDR3: CAGSLGIRYTF; DNA: TGTGCCGGCAGTTTAGGGATACGCTACACCTTC
size: many; length: 16; D: TRBD1; V: TRBV9; J: TRBJ2-3; CDR3: CASSAWTGGQTDTQYF; DNA: TGTGCCAGCAGCGCTTGGACAGGGGGCCAGACAGATACGCAGTATTTT
size: many; length: 13; D: -; V: TRBV2; J: TRBJ2-7; CDR3: CATSGGYSYEQYF; DNA: TGTGCCACATCCGGGGGATACTCCTACGAGCAGTACTTC
size: many; length: 16; D: -; V: TRBV4-1; J: TRBJ1-4; CDR3: CASSQEQGRNNEKLFF; DNA: TGCGCCAGCAGCCAAGAGCAGGGAAGGAATAATGAAAAACTGTTTTTT
size: few; length: 11; D: -; V: TRBV2; J: TRBJ1-2; CDR3: CAKRTGVGYTF; DNA: TGTGCCAAACGGACGGGAGTTGGCTACACCTTC
size: -; length: 19; D: TRBD1; V: TRBV2; J: TRBJ1-2; CDR3: CASSEGVGTGGYSIYGYTF; DNA: TGTGCCAGCAGTGAAGGGGTCGGGACAGGGGGCTATAGCATCTATGGCTACACCTTC
size: -; length: 16; D: TRBD2; V: TRBV9; J: TRBJ2-3; CDR3: CASSVNLAGTTDTQYF; DNA: TGTGCCAGCAGCGTAAATCTAGCGGGAACCACAGATACGCAGTATTTT
size: -; length: 16; D: -; V: TRBV12-3/TRBV12-4; J: TRBJ2-3; CDR3: CASSIPSWGSTDTQYF; DNA: TGTGCCAGCAGTATACCTTCGTGGGGGAGCACAGATACGCAGTATTTT
size: -; length: 13; D: -; V: TRBV2; J: TRBJ1-5; CDR3: CASREYSNQPQHF; DNA: TGTGCCAGCAGGGAGTATAGCAATCAGCCCCAGCATTTT
size: many; length: 13; D: -; V: TRBV7-2; J: TRBJ2-7; CDR3: CASSAGGPYEQYF; DNA: TGTGCCAGCAGCGCCGGGGGGCCCTACGAGCAGTACTTC
size: -; length: 16; D: TRBD2; V: TRBV24-1; J: TRBJ2-1; CDR3: CATSEPASGSYNEQFF; DNA: TGTGCCACCAGTGAGCCCGCTAGCGGGAGCTACAATGAGCAGTTCTTC
size: many; length: 16; D: TRBD2; V: TRBV7-6; J: TRBJ2-3; CDR3: CASSSWTSGGTDTQYF; DNA: TGTGCCAGCAGCTCATGGACTAGCGGAGGCACAGATACGCAGTATTTT
size: -; length: 17; D: -; V: TRBV27; J: TRBJ2-1; CDR3: CASSSLNGGTSYNEQFF; DNA: TGTGCCAGCAGTTCCCTTAACGGGGGCACCTCCTACAATGAGCAGTTCTTC
size: many; length: 14; D: -; V: TRBV20-1; J: TRBJ2-2; CDR3: CSASEGMGTGELFF; DNA: TGCAGTGCTAGTGAAGGGATGGGCACCGGGGAGCTGTTTTTT